The 17 T cell receptor beta chains presented below share a single source sample, sequenced in a study of prognosis after radiotherapy for stage I lung cancer. With two-round multiplex PCR, TCR beta CDR3 sequences were amplified from genomic DNA. Primers specific to each TRBV and TRBJ gene drove first-round PCR. TCRdb re-called the multiplex PCR reads with MiXCR, one entry per CDR3 protein. The table includes about 51,000 distinct CDR3 sequences, over 30% detected once. This material consisted of PBMCs, taken before or after stereotactic body radiation therapy (not recorded which). These receptors all stem from a donor at least 50 years old with non-small cell lung cancer.

This clonotype was recorded at least ten times. The chain joins TRBV7-2 to TRBJ2-7; 8 nucleotides line up with TRBD2. J lost 2 bases, V lost 1 base, and 7 bases had no gene match. The CDR3 totals 16 residues. Per germline, CDR1 SGHTA and CDR2 FQGNSA. CDR3 protein: CASSLGPPGGPYEQYF. The CDR3 bases are TGTGCCAGCAGCTTAGGTCCGCCGGGAGGGCCCTACGAGCAGTACTTC.

This clonotype has a count of ten or more. The rearrangement links TRBV19 to TRBJ2-7; 13 bases are a match to TRBD2. Germline lookup yields CDR1 LNHDA and CDR2 SQIVND (reference sequence). With 3 bases clipped from V and 4 bases from J, the junction kept 3 bases outside the gene matches. The CDR3 extends over 15 amino acids. CDR3 sequence reads: CASSIATSGRYEQYF. CDR3 nucleotides: TGTGCCAGTAGTATCGCGACTAGCGGGAGGTACGAGCAGTACTTC.

The chain uses TRBV7-2 and TRBJ2-2; 8 bases map to TRBD2. The CDR3 sequence is 16 residues long. The germline V gene encodes CDR1 SGHTA and CDR2 FQGNSA. V was pared by 6 bases and J by 4 bases, with 10 bases of the junction left unmatched. The CDR3 spells CASSLTGTSGTGELFF. The CDR3 region has the DNA TGTGCCAGCAGTCTCACCGGGACTAGTGGCACCGGGGAGCTGTTTTTT.

In DNA form, the CDR3 reads TGTGCCAGCAGTTGGCCGGGACAGGGCTACACCTTC. Translating gives CASSWPGQGYTF. This sequence joins TRBV12-3 or TRBV12-4 and TRBJ1-2; 7 bases match TRBD1. The CDR3 runs 12 residues. Trimming cost V 4 bases and J 8 bases; bases outside gene matches: 4.

In regard to this clonotype: A read error is likely here: a far larger clone is one base away. This chain uses TRBV6-4 with TRBJ2-7; a possible D gene is TRBD2 (5 bases). CDR3 length: 15 residues. Germline CDR1 reads MRHNA; CDR2 reads SNTAGT. V was trimmed by 4 bases and J by 3 bases, leaving 16 bases between them. For the CDR3, the DNA is TGTGCCAGCAGTGGGGCCCTAGATGGAGGCTACGAGCAGTACTTC. This sequence encodes CASSGALDGGYEQYF.

The table lists this clonotype with many counts. The rearrangement links TRBV6-2 or TRBV6-3 to TRBJ2-3, with D unclear. V lost 5 bases and J 9 bases, leaving 15 bases between the germline ends. Germline V lookup: CDR1 MNHEY, CDR2 SVGEGT. The CDR3 loop spans 13 amino acids. CDR3 loop: CASSTPLKWTQYF. CDR3 DNA: TGTGCCAGCAGTACCCCCTTAAAGTGGACGCAGTATTTT.

Many counts were recorded for this clonotype. The genes are TRBV6-5 and TRBJ2-7; D gene uncertain. CDR3 length: 15 residues. Germline assignment: CDR1 MNHEY and CDR2 SVGAGI. Trimming took off 2 bases at V and 5 bases at J, with 16 bases between the two ends. Written as DNA, the CDR3 is TGTGCCAGCAGTTACCGAAGAAAGGGTGGGCACGAGCAGTACTTC. Translated: CASSYRRKGGHEQYF.

This clonotype was observed at least ten times. The chain carries TRBV7-2 and TRBJ2-1; 10 bases fit TRBD2. CDR3 size: 16 residues. Germline assignment: CDR1 SGHTA and CDR2 FQGNSA. The ends lost 5 bases at V and 7 bases at J; junction bases unmatched: 11. CDR3 loop: CASSISSGSDGNEQFF. In nucleotides, the CDR3 is TGTGCCAGCAGCATCTCTAGCGGGAGCGACGGGAATGAGCAGTTCTTC.

This clonotype was detected ten times or more. The chain joins TRBV6-5 to TRBJ2-7; possible D gene TRBD1, 5 bases. The V and J ends lost 2 bases and 7 bases respectively, with 18 bases between them. CDR1 is MNHEY, CDR2 SVGAGI, per germline. The CDR3 has 15 amino acids. DNA of the CDR3: TGTGCCAGCAGTTACGGGTTGACAGATGTCAGAGAGCAGTACTTC. This codes for CASSYGLTDVREQYF.

Concerning this clonotype: A much larger clone is a single base away; this may be a read error. In DNA, the CDR3 is TGTGCCAGCAGACTAATGCGGACAGGGTATCAGCCCCAGCATTTT. This codes for CASRLMRTGYQPQHF. This chain joins TRBV6-2 or TRBV6-3 and TRBJ1-5, with 8 bases aligning to TRBD1. From germline, CDR1 is MNHEY and CDR2 SVGEGT. V trimming: 6 bases; J trimming: 5 bases; junction bases outside the gene matches: 9. The CDR3 runs 15 residues.

The genes are TRBV20-1 and TRBJ2-7; perhaps TRBD1 as D (5 bases). Trimming took off 0 bases at V and 6 bases at J, with 24 bases between the two ends. CDR3 length: 17 residues. Germline loops: CDR1 DFQATT, CDR2 SNEGSKA (reference sequence). The CDR3 loop is CSARDISRAGYGSEQYF. CDR3 DNA sequence: TGCAGTGCTAGAGATATCTCTAGGGCAGGGTATGGGTCCGAGCAGTACTTC.

A remark on this clonotype: A read error likely explains this, since a far larger clone differs by one base. In DNA form, the CDR3 reads TGTGCCAACAGCGTTTTAGCGGGGTTGAACACCGGGGAGCTGTTTTTT. Its protein product is CANSVLAGLNTGELFF. This rearrangement joins TRBV11-2 to TRBJ2-2; 8 nucleotides agree with TRBD2. There are 16 residues in the CDR3. Germline V gene data show CDR1 as SGHAT and CDR2 as FQNNGV. Full variable domain (outside the CDR3, taken from reference TRBV11-2 and TRBJ2-2): EAGVAQSPRYKIIEKRQSVAFWCNPISGHATLYWYQQILGQGPKLLIQFQNNGVVDDSQLPKDRFSAERLKGVDSTLKIQPAKLEDSAVYLCANSVLAGLNTGELFFGEGSRLTVL.

This rearrangement joins TRBV5-1 to TRBJ2-3; D unresolved. V lost 2 bases and J 0 bases, leaving 7 bases between the germline ends. This CDR3 region has 14 residues. CDR1 is SGHRS, CDR2 YFSETQ, per germline. The CDR3 nucleotides are TGCGCCAGCAGCTTTTTGGGTAGCACAGATACGCAGTATTTT. It translates to CASSFLGSTDTQYF.

A remark on this clonotype: A far larger clone is just one base off, so this is likely a read error. The V and J genes are TRBV6-4 and TRBJ1-5, with D perhaps matching TRBD1 (6 bases). Germline loops: CDR1 MRHNA, CDR2 SNTAGT. The CDR3 spans 14 residues. The CDR3 nucleotides read TGTGCCAGCAGTCGGGACACGGGTTATCAGCACCAGCATTTT. Its protein is CASSRDTGYQHQHF.

Turning to this clonotype: Relative to the germline gene, one junction end is altered; a read error may explain this. This sequence joins TRBV9 and TRBJ2-7; TRBD1 matches at 9 bases. There are 14 residues in the CDR3. Looked up from germline, CDR1 is SGDLS and CDR2 is YYNGEE. The CDR3 DNA follows: TGTGCCAGCAGCCCCGGGACAGGGACCTGCGAGCGGTACTTC. As protein: CASSPGTGTCERYF.

Ten or more counts support this clonotype. This chain connects TRBV7-2 to TRBJ1-5; perhaps TRBD1 as D (5 bases). The germline gives CDR1 SGHTA, CDR2 FQGNSA. The CDR3 spans 14 residues. Deletions cut 1 base from V and 5 bases from J, with 9 bases between. The DNA for the CDR3 is TGTGCCAGCAGCTTAGGTCGGGGCCATCAGCCCCAGCATTTT. It specifies CASSLGRGHQPQHF. Filled out from reference TRBV7-2 and TRBJ1-5, the complete variable domain reads GAGVSQSPSNKVTEKGKDVELRCDPISGHTALYWYRQSLGQGLEFLIYFQGNSAPDKSGLPSDRFSAERTGGSVSTLTIQRTQQEDSAVYLCASSLGRGHQPQHFGDGTRLSIL.

This clonotype has a count of ten or more. This sequence joins TRBV19 and TRBJ1-2; D is possibly TRBD1 (5 bases). The CDR3 sequence is 11 residues long. The V gene's germline CDR1 is LNHDA and CDR2 SQIVND (reference sequence). V was trimmed by 5 bases and J by 8 bases, leaving 9 bases between them. The CDR3 region is CASSSGDGYTF. CDR3 nucleotides: TGTGCCAGTAGTTCTGGGGACGGCTACACCTTC.